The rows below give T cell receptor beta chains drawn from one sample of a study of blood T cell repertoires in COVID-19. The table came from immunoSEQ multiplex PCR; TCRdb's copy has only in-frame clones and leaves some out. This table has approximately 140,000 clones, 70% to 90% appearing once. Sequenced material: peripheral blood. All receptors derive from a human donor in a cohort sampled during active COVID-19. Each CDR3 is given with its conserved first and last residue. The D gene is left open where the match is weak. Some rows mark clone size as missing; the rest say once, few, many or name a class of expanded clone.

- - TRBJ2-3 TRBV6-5 CASSYSPPLSDTQYF TGTGCCAGCAGTTATTCCCCTCCCCTGAGTGATACGCAGTATTTT
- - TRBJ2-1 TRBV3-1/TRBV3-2 CASSQMTGQTNEQFF TGTGCCAGCAGCCAAATGACGGGACAAACCAATGAGCAGTTCTTC
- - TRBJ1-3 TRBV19 CASSYYGNSGNTIYF TGTGCCAGTAGTTACTACGGGAACTCTGGAAACACCATATATTTT
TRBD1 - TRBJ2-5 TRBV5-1 CASRPTGARETQYF TGCGCCAGCAGACCGACAGGGGCCCGGGAGACCCAGTACTTC
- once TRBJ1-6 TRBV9 CASSGQAGDSPLHF TGTGCCAGCAGCGGACAGGCTGGGGATTCACCCCTCCACTTT
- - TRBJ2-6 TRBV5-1 CASSSQLSGANVLTF TGCGCCAGCAGCTCCCAATTGTCTGGGGCCAACGTCCTGACTTTC
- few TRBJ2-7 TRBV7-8 CASSLEVRAWYEQYF TGTGCCAGCAGCTTAGAGGTCAGGGCTTGGTACGAGCAGTACTTC
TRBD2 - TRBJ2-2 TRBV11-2 CASSTLAGGTGELFF TGTGCCAGCAGTACACTAGCGGGGGGGACCGGGGAGCTGTTTTTT
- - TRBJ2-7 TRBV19 CASTPEGGGSPYEQYF TGTGCCAGTACCCCTGAGGGTGGCGGGTCCCCCTACGAGCAGTACTTC
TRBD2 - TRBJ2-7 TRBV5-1 CASSQASGATYEQYF TGCGCCAGCAGCCAGGCTAGCGGGGCTACCTACGAGCAGTACTTC